This section outlines one T cell receptor beta chain sequence together with its context. Its matching antigen is unknown. The entry originates in a study of regulatory T cells in long-lasting Graves disease. Time point: newly diagnosed GD, antithyroid drugs for less than 3 months. From RNA extracted from PBMCs, the TCR library was made. The source of the patients was an endocrinology department in Xi'an, China. EDTA tubes collected 9 to 9.5 milliliters of peripheral blood. Looked up from germline, CDR1 is SGHRS and CDR2 is YFSETQ. V lost 4 bases to trimming and J lost 7 bases; unmatched junction nucleotides: 8. The length of the CDR3 is 14 residues. Overall study findings and caveats: With persistent disease, TRBV28, TRBJ1-2 and TRBJ2-5 were the favored segments. Thyroid tissue went unstudied; only peripheral blood was examined.

HTBI primers from iRepertoire and Arm-PCR of CDR3 regions yielded the TCR beta libraries. TCRdb recomputed calls from the multiplex PCR reads with MiXCR, one row per CDR3 protein. The sample has 250,000 or so distinct CDR3 sequences, 20% to 25% seen once; the top ten hold 11% to 15%. The source of this sequence is a female donor with Graves disease. Sample: peripheral blood mononuclear cells (PBMCs), taken at new diagnosis, from a patient treated with antithyroid drugs. This sequence joins TRBV5-1 and TRBJ1-1; 9 bases fit TRBD1. CDR3 coding DNA: TGCGCCAGCAGCCAAGAACAGGGGGCGATTGAAGCTTTCTTT. Protein product: CASSQEQGAIEAFF.